These 3 T cell receptor beta chains share one sample of origin, sequenced in a study of esophageal squamous cell carcinoma under preoperative chemotherapy. One entry per CDR3 protein results from TCRdb running MiXCR on the PCR reads. The sample yields some 6,600 distinct CDR3 sequences, approximately 31% seen once. Time point here: before preoperative PTX-NDP chemotherapy. The sample was gathered from a patient given preoperative chemotherapy. Receptor source: a human donor with esophageal squamous cell carcinoma. The donor label of this sample is uncertain.

In its sample, this clonotype ranks as medium-sized. The CDR3 protein is CASSSRVQETQYF. CDR3 nucleotide sequence: TGTGCCAGCAGTTCAAGGGTACAAGAGACCCAGTACTTC. The chain carries TRBV6-5 and TRBJ2-5; D not certain. Germline V gene sequence: CDR1 MNHEY, CDR2 SVGAGI. Trimming cost V 4 bases and J 2 bases, with 8 bases left between them. This CDR3 is 13 amino acids long.

This clonotype is medium-sized. The chain links TRBV12-3 or TRBV12-4 to TRBJ2-1; D gene ambiguous. The last part of the DNA fits TRBJ2-5 better; the J call may be wrong. This CDR3 region has 14 residues. CDR3 bases: TGTGCCAGCAGGACTCCGGGCCTGAAAAAGACCCAGTACTTC. Its protein product is CASRTPGLKKTQYF.

This clonotype was observed a handful of times. The chain combines TRBV10-3 with TRBJ2-5, with D unclear. Per germline, CDR1 ENHRY and CDR2 SYGVKD. V lost 0 bases to trimming and J lost 11 bases, with 10 bases between them. The CDR3 spans 12 residues. CDR3: CAISESGVEQYF. Written as DNA, the CDR3 is TGTGCCATCAGTGAGTCTGGGGTGGAGCAGTACTTC.